This TCR beta chain was recovered during a study of blood T cell repertoires in COVID-19. Study summary: Samples came from the United States, Italy and Spain, spanning acute and convalescent COVID-19. The cDNA or gDNA used as material had been derived from T cells, B-cell-depleted T cells, or PBMCs.

V gave up 2 bases and J gave up 2 bases; unmatched junction bases: 5. Germline V gene lookup returns CDR1 SEHNR and CDR2 FQNEAQ (reference sequence). This CDR3 has 16 residues. Source study methods: Cell counts per sample came from amplifying reference gene primers. The protocol was immunoSEQ multiplex PCR, while the TCRdb copy is restricted to in-frame clones and leaves out a portion. V and J calls and clone size are as listed in that table; D and trimming were resolved from the DNA. Here the sample spans approximately 220,000 clones, just over 85% being singletons. The clonotype was recovered from a man in his fifties with acute or convalescent COVID-19. The sample comprised peripheral blood. The chain links TRBV7-9 to TRBJ2-7; TRBD2 aligns across 11 bases. The chain's CDR3 is CASSLTRLAGTYEQYF. CDR3 DNA sequence: TGTGCCAGCAGCTTAACTCGACTAGCGGGGACCTACGAGCAGTACTTC. Full variable domain (missing parts from reference TRBV7-9 and TRBJ2-7): DTGVSQNPRHKITKRGQNVTFRCDPISEHNRLYWYRQTLGQGPEFLTYFQNEAQLEKSRLLSDRFSAERPKGSFSTLEIQRTEQGDSAMYLCASSLTRLAGTYEQYFGPGTRLTVT.